These 26 T cell receptor beta chains were sequenced from one sample in a study of blood T cells in healthy people across ages. Together with a sample-barcoded 5' primer, a J-beta primer mix was included in a second PCR lasting about 6 to 11 cycles. TCRdb re-analysed the 5' RACE reads in MiXCR, keeping a single row per CDR3 protein. This sample carries hundreds of thousands of distinct CDR3 sequences, around 30% of them seen once, and the ten largest clones take around 16%. The sequenced sample consisted of blood. These receptor sequences come from an elderly woman in good health.

This clonotype has more than one count but fewer than ten. The rearrangement uses TRBV7-2 and TRBJ1-5; D is ambiguous. The length of the CDR3 is 13 residues. Germline values: CDR1 SGHTA, CDR2 FQGNSA. The V gene lost 1 base and the J gene lost 8 bases, with 9 bases spanning the gap. CDR3 nucleotides: TGTGCCAGCAGCTTAGGACACCGTGAGCCCCAGCATTTT. Amino acids: CASSLGHREPQHF. The full variable domain, completed using reference TRBV7-2 and TRBJ1-5, is GAGVSQSPSNKVTEKGKDVELRCDPISGHTALYWYRQSLGQGLEFLIYFQGNSAPDKSGLPSDRFSAERTGGSVSTLTIQRTQQEDSAVYLCASSLGHREPQHFGDGTRLSIL.

This clonotype has at least ten counts. This chain joins TRBV6-2 or TRBV6-3 and TRBJ2-1; no clear D gene. The CDR3 covers 16 residues. Germline loops: CDR1 MNHEY, CDR2 SVGEGT. V lost 5 bases and J 0 bases, leaving 14 bases between the germline ends. CDR3: CASSLPALASYNEQFF. DNA for the CDR3: TGTGCCAGCAGTCTCCCGGCTCTGGCCTCCTACAATGAGCAGTTCTTC.

This clonotype was seen repeatedly, ten times or more. This chain links TRBV20-1 with TRBJ2-3, with 7 bases aligning to TRBD2. V was clipped by 1 base and J by 1 base; unmatched bases: 5. The CDR3 is 15 residues long. Germline loops: CDR1 DFQATT, CDR2 SNEGSKA (reference sequence). The CDR3 region is CSARVPGRGTDTQYF. CDR3 DNA: TGCAGTGCTAGAGTACCGGGGAGGGGCACAGATACGCAGTATTTT.

This clonotype turned up a few times. V usage is TRBV13 and J usage is TRBJ2-3; D gene uncertain. The CDR3 runs to 13 residues. The V and J ends lost 7 bases and 1 base respectively, with 9 bases between them. Germline loops: CDR1 PRHDT, CDR2 FYEKMQ (reference sequence). The CDR3 protein is CASKGRGTDTQYF. As DNA, the CDR3 is TGTGCCAGCAAGGGCCGGGGCACAGATACGCAGTATTTT.

With respect to this clonotype: This clone may be a read error of a much larger clone one base away. The chain recombines TRBV4-3 with TRBJ1-6; 9 bases fit TRBD1. Germline V gene sequence: CDR1 LGHNA, CDR2 YSLEER. The CDR3 has 15 amino acids. This CDR3 is CAGSQAGQGDSPLHF. Written as DNA, the CDR3 is TGCGCCGGCAGCCAAGCGGGACAGGGCGATTCACCCCTCCACTTT.

This clonotype was seen ten or more times. V is TRBV28 and J is TRBJ2-7, with D possibly being TRBD2 (5 bases). The V end lost 2 bases, the J end lost 5 bases, and 13 bases lay between the germline ends. Germline CDR1 is MDHEN and CDR2 is SYDVKM. This CDR3 has 14 residues. The CDR3 reads CASSLGGGGNEQYF. CDR3 sequence (DNA): TGTGCCAGCAGTTTAGGAGGAGGTGGGAACGAGCAGTACTTC. Looking up the rest from reference TRBV28 and TRBJ2-7 gives the full variable domain: DVKVTQSSRYLVKRTGEKVFLECVQDMDHENMFWYRQDPGLGLRLIYFSYDVKMKEKGDIPEGYSVSREKKERFSLILESASTNQTSMYLCASSLGGGGNEQYFGPGTRLTVT.

The rearrangement uses TRBV12-3 or TRBV12-4 and TRBJ2-3; D is tentatively TRBD1 or TRBD2 (5 bases each). V was shortened by 3 bases and J by 13 bases, with 20 bases between the two germline ends. The CDR3 contains 14 residues. The CDR3 spells CASSFPGKTDAEYF. CDR3 in DNA: TGTGCCAGCAGTTTTCCGGGGAAGACAGATGCGGAGTATTTT.

This clonotype came up many times. The chain is built from TRBV3-1 and TRBJ2-7; D call uncertain. CDR3 length equals 14 residues. Germline values: CDR1 LGHDT, CDR2 YNNKEL (reference sequence). V lost 7 bases, J lost 2 bases, and 15 bases lay in between. Here the CDR3 reads CASKSEDATYEQYF. The CDR3 nucleotides are TGTGCCAGCAAGTCAGAAGATGCGACCTACGAGCAGTACTTC.

This clonotype has just a few counts. A much bigger clone sits one base away, suggesting this may be a read error. This chain uses TRBV25-1 with TRBJ2-1, with TRBD1 identical over 7 bases. The CDR3 loop spans 17 amino acids. Trimming removed 4 bases from V and 6 bases from J; junction bases left unmatched: 15. Germline V lookup: CDR1 MGHDK, CDR2 SYGVNS. The CDR3 protein is CASSGYGGQVVSNEQFF. In DNA form, the CDR3 reads TGTGCCAGCAGTGGGTATGGTGGACAGGTCGTGTCCAATGAGCAGTTCTTC.

As to this clonotype: A junction boundary mismatches the germline segment, possibly from a read error. The CDR3 DNA follows: TGTGCCAGCAGTTTAGCACTAGCTAGCACAGATGCGCAGTATTTT. Its protein is CASSLALASTDAQYF. The genes are TRBV12-3 or TRBV12-4 and TRBJ2-3, with D possibly being TRBD2 (6 bases). CDR3 length equals 15 residues.

This clonotype was picked up many times. The chain links TRBV29-1 to TRBJ2-4; D not resolved. From germline, CDR1 is SQVTM and CDR2 ANQGSEA. V was shortened by 5 bases and J by 0 bases, with 5 bases between the two germline ends. This CDR3 spans 12 amino acids. For the CDR3, the DNA is TGCAGCGTTTCGGTAGCCAAAAACATTCAGTACTTC. Its protein product is CSVSVAKNIQYF.

This clonotype has a count of ten or more. The V and J genes are TRBV3-1 and TRBJ2-1; 9 nucleotides align to TRBD2. V was pared by 4 bases and J by 3 bases, with 13 bases of the junction left unmatched. The germline V gene encodes CDR1 LGHDT and CDR2 YNNKEL (reference sequence). This CDR3 has 18 residues. The CDR3: CASSRQPGGGALYNEQFF. Written as DNA, the CDR3 is TGTGCCAGCAGCCGGCAACCGGGCGGGGGGGCACTCTACAATGAGCAGTTCTTC.

J is TRBJ1-1 and V is TRBV7-2; TRBD1 matches 10 bases. The CDR3 runs to 16 residues. After removal of 5 bases from V and 10 bases from J, the junction contained 16 bases not matched to a gene. The germline CDR1 and CDR2 sequences are SGHTA and FQGNSA. CDR3 loop: CASSPSPLTGGDGAFF. The CDR3 DNA reads TGTGCCAGCAGCCCATCCCCCTTGACAGGGGGCGACGGAGCTTTCTTT.

The chain has TRBV6-2 or TRBV6-3 and TRBJ2-2; TRBD2 agrees at 8 bases. The CDR3 runs 15 residues. CDR1 is MNHEY and CDR2 is SVGEGT in the germline V gene. V shed 5 bases and J 5 bases; nucleotides not matched to a gene: 7. The CDR3 here is CASSNSGVGTGELFF. Written as DNA, the CDR3 is TGTGCCAGCAGTAATAGCGGGGTCGGGACCGGGGAGCTGTTTTTT.

The chain links TRBV4-1 to TRBJ2-3; D is tentatively TRBD1 or TRBD2 (5 bases each). V lost 1 base and J 2 bases, leaving 13 bases between the germline ends. Germline loops: CDR1 MGHRA, CDR2 YSYEKL. The CDR3 totals 16 residues. CDR3: CASSQARQGPTDTQYF. The CDR3 nucleotides read TGCGCCAGCAGCCAAGCGCGGCAGGGACCCACAGATACGCAGTATTTT.

This clonotype appeared a few times. The junction differs from germline at one of its ends, possibly a read error. The genes are TRBV3-1 and TRBJ1-5, with unresolved D. The CDR3 is 13 amino acids. Germline V gene data show CDR1 as LGHDT and CDR2 as YNNKEL (reference sequence). The CDR3 spells CVSSQDNGRPQHF. The CDR3, as DNA: TGTGTCAGCAGCCAAGATAACGGGAGGCCCCAGCATTTT.

Written as DNA, the CDR3 is TGTGCCAGCAGCTTAAAGGGAACAAGACAGCCCCAGCATTTT. Translated, it gives CASSLKGTRQPQHF. The rearrangement uses TRBV7-2 and TRBJ1-5; D is undetermined. CDR1 SGHTA and CDR2 FQGNSA come from the germline V gene. This CDR3 region has 14 residues. V was pared by 2 bases and J by 7 bases, with 12 bases between.

This clonotype occurred many times. V and J are TRBV20-1 and TRBJ2-5; the D is unclear. This CDR3 comprises 11 residues. Germline lookup yields CDR1 DFQATT and CDR2 SNEGSKA (reference sequence). Deletions cut 5 bases from V and 1 base from J, with 5 bases between. CDR3 in DNA: TGCAGTGCTCGAGCCCAAGAGACCCAGTACTTC. Residues: CSARAQETQYF.

The chain couples TRBV12-3 or TRBV12-4 to TRBJ2-3, with TRBD2 matching 13 bases. This CDR3 is 14 amino acids long. With V trimmed by 10 bases and J by 6 bases, 7 bases remained unmatched. The CDR3 spells CAITLAGGRDTQYF. DNA of the CDR3: TGTGCCATTACACTAGCGGGGGGGCGCGATACGCAGTATTTT.

A word on this clonotype: This may stem from a read error, because a much larger clone lies one nucleotide away. The chain has TRBV6-1 and TRBJ2-1; possibly TRBD2 for D (6 bases). The end of the DNA fits TRBJ2-7 better, so the J call may be wrong. This CDR3 is 16 amino acids long. Germline V CDR1 and CDR2: MNHNS, SASEGT. As DNA, the CDR3 is TGTGCCAGCAGTGAATTTCACGGCGGGGCCTACAATGAGCAGTACTTC. Amino acid sequence: CASSEFHGGAYNEQYF.

This clonotype was counted many times. The V call is TRBV27, the J call TRBJ2-7, with TRBD1 matching over 9 bases. Per the germline V gene, CDR1 is MNHEY and CDR2 is SMNVEV (reference sequence). The CDR3 runs to 16 residues. V lost 3 bases, J lost 7 bases, and 13 bases stayed unmatched. The CDR3 is CASSFLQTGGEWEQYF. CDR3 in DNA: TGTGCCAGCAGTTTTCTCCAGACAGGGGGTGAATGGGAGCAGTACTTC.

This clonotype was counted many times. This chain uses TRBV20-1 with TRBJ1-5; a weak D match, TRBD1 (5 bases). V was shortened by 5 bases and J by 6 bases, with 17 bases between the two germline ends. The germline gives CDR1 DFQATT, CDR2 SNEGSKA (reference sequence). This CDR3 contains 14 residues. The CDR3 protein is CSAWGTSARQPQHF. CDR3 DNA sequence: TGCAGTGCTTGGGGGACGTCCGCCCGTCAGCCCCAGCATTTT.

This clonotype was counted at least ten times. V and J are TRBV12-3 or TRBV12-4 and TRBJ2-5, with 7 bases matching TRBD2. This CDR3 region has 16 residues. The trim removed 4 bases at V and 2 bases at J, leaving 10 bases unmatched. The CDR3, as DNA: TGTGCCAGCAGTTCCTCCCGGGACTACACACAAGAGACCCAGTACTTC. Its protein product is CASSSSRDYTQETQYF.

The chain combines TRBV28 with TRBJ1-2; D is perhaps TRBD1 (5 bases). The V gene lost 5 bases and the J gene lost 3 bases, with 16 bases spanning the gap. Per germline, CDR1 MDHEN and CDR2 SYDVKM. The CDR3 has 15 amino acids. DNA of the CDR3: TGTGCCAGCAGTGTCTCAGGGTCGAGGGACTATGGCTACACCTTC. Translation gives CASSVSGSRDYGYTF.

This clonotype has just a few counts. V usage is TRBV6-6 and J usage is TRBJ2-2; the D is unclear. Trimming left V 2 bases short and J 5 bases short, with 6 bases between. Germline V CDR1 and CDR2: MNHNY, SVGAGI (reference sequence). The CDR3 has 13 amino acids. The CDR3 DNA reads as TGTGCCAGCAGTTACGCGTGGACCGGGGAGCTGTTTTTT. Its translation is CASSYAWTGELFF.

The chain combines TRBV4-1 with TRBJ2-3; TRBD1 or TRBD2 may be the D gene (6 bases each). The V end was cut by 0 bases, the J end by 7 bases, with 17 bases between. This CDR3 contains 16 residues. Germline CDR1 is MGHRA and CDR2 is YSYEKL. The CDR3 region is CASSQDQGGTHYTQYF. CDR3 bases: TGCGCCAGCAGCCAAGACCAAGGCGGGACACATTATACGCAGTATTTT.